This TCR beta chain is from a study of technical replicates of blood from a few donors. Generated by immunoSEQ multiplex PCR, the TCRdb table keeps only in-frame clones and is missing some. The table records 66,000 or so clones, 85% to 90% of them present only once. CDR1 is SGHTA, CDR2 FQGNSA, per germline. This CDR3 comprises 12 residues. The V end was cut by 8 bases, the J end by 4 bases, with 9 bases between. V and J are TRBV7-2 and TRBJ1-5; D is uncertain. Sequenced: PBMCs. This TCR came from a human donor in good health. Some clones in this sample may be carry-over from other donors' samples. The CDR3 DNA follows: TGTGCCAGCTCAGGACTGAATCAGCCCCAGCATTTT. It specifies CASSGLNQPQHF.